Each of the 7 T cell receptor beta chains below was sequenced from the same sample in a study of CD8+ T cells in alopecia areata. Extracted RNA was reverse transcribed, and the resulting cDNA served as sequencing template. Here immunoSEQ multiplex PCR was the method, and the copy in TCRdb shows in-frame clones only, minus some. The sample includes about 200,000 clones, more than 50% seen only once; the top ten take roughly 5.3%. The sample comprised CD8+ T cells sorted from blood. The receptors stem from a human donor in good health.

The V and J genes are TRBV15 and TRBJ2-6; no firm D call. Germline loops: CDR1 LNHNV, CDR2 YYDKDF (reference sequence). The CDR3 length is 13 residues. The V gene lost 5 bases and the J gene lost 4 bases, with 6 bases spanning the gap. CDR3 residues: CATSPSGANVLTF. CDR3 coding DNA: TGTGCCACCAGCCCGTCAGGGGCCAACGTCCTGACTTTC.

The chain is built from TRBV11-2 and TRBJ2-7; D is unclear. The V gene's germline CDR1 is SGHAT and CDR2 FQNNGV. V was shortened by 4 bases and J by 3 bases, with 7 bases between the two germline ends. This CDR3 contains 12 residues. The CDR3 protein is CASSSQFYEQYF. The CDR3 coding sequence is TGTGCCAGCAGCTCGCAATTCTACGAGCAGTACTTC.

The CDR3 sequence: CASSLDYGGASGANVLTF. CDR3 sequence (DNA): TGTGCCAGCAGCTTAGATTATGGCGGGGCGTCTGGGGCCAACGTCCTGACTTTC. The V and J genes are TRBV11-2 and TRBJ2-6, with D possibly TRBD2 on 6 matching bases. V shed 0 bases and J shed 1 base, with 13 bases lying between them. This CDR3 is built from 18 residues. Germline V gene sequence: CDR1 SGHAT, CDR2 FQNNGV.

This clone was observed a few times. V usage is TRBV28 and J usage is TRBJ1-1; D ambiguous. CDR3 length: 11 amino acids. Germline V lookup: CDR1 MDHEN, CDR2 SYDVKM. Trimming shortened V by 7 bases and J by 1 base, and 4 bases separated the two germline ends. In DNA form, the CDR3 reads TGTGCCAGCATGACGAACACTGAAGCTTTCTTT. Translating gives CASMTNTEAFF.

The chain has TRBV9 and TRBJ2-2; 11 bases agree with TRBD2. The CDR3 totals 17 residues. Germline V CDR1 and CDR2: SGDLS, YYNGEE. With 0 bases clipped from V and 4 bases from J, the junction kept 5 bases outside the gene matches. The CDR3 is CASSVGGTSGTTGELFF. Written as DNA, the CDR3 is TGTGCCAGCAGCGTAGGGGGGACTAGCGGAACCACCGGGGAGCTGTTTTTT.

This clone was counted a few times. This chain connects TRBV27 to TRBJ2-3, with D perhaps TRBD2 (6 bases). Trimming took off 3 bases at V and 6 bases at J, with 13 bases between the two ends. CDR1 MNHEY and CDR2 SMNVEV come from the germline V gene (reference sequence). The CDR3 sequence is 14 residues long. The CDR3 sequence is CASSFRREVDTQYF. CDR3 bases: TGTGCCAGCAGTTTCCGCAGGGAGGTGGATACGCAGTATTTT.

This CDR3 reads CASSLDEGLNTEAFF. The CDR3 DNA is TGTGCCAGCAGCTTAGACGAGGGTCTGAACACTGAAGCTTTCTTT. V usage is TRBV7-9 and J usage is TRBJ1-1; D call uncertain. Germline V lookup: CDR1 SEHNR, CDR2 FQNEAQ (reference sequence). The CDR3 totals 15 residues. The V end lost 1 base, the J end lost 0 bases, and 9 bases lay between the germline ends.